This T cell receptor beta chain was found in a study of blood T cell repertoires in COVID-19. Study context: Specimens from acute and convalescent COVID-19 originated in the United States, Italy and Spain.

V was pared by 2 bases and J by 4 bases, with 12 bases between. This CDR3 comprises 15 residues. The V gene's germline CDR1 is MNHNY and CDR2 SVGAGI (reference sequence). Under the authors' procedure: Amplification from reference gene primers served as the basis for estimated nucleated cell counts. Sequencing used immunoSEQ multiplex PCR; TCRdb keeps in-frame clones, though not all of them. V, J and clone size are those of that table, while D and trimming were read from the DNA. Among 410,000 or so clones listed, about 91% were seen once. Those enrolled in Seattle joined during active infection and were followed longitudinally afterward. The sample holds a few counts of this clone.

Sequenced sample: peripheral blood. This sequence joins TRBV6-6 and TRBJ2-1, with D possibly TRBD1 on 5 matching bases. The sequence derives from a woman aged 35 to 49 with COVID-19, enrolled during active disease. CDR3 sequence reads: CASSYGQGWYNEQFF. CDR3 nucleotides: TGTGCCAGCAGTTACGGGCAGGGCTGGTACAATGAGCAGTTCTTC.